The present entry profiles one TCR beta chain with its context. Antigen: not known. This sample is part of a study of CXCR4 blockade with PD-1 therapy in pancreatic cancer. General study results and limits: More frequent amino acid clones had more nucleotide rearrangements, suggesting convergent selection. Only TCRbeta chains were sequenced here. Survival did not correlate with tumor clonality, which averaged approximately 0.15 versus 0.05.

The CDR3 has 15 amino acids. Trimming pared 8 bases from V and 1 base from J, leaving 14 bases between. Germline CDR1 and CDR2: SGHDN and FVKESK. The method was immunoSEQ multiplex PCR; TCRdb's version includes in-frame clones alone and lacks a portion of them. In the table there are thousands of clones, 35% to 50% of which are singletons. Patients who provided the archived tumor blocks had not received neoadjuvant therapy before surgery. The receptor was isolated from a human donor with pancreatic ductal adenocarcinoma. The chain is built from TRBV14 and TRBJ2-2; the D gene is possibly TRBD2 (6 bases). The sequencing input was tumor tissue. The CDR3 protein is CASRGTGGNTGELFF. CDR3 DNA: TGTGCCAGCCGAGGGACTGGCGGGAACACCGGGGAGCTGTTTTTT.